What follows is one T cell receptor (beta chain) and its context. Its antigen specificity is not known. Per-nucleotide qualities are absent, and no much larger clonotype sits a single base away. Preparation of the library involved the immunoSEQ multiplex PCR assay. The source is immuneACCESS, and TCRdb retained only in-frame sequences with V and J called. Part of the clones is not carried over; for the studies checked, unresolved V genes explain less than half of this, and the remainder is unexplained. The sample table contains some 95,000 clones; only one count was recorded for around 88% of them. Of the sample, about 14% is held by the ten largest clones. This record comes from a study of control samples from healthy donors and cancer patients (dated by TCRdb to 2018 to 2020). Germline trimming: 5 bases from V, 6 bases from J; junction bases outside gene matches: 8. The cysteine opens and the phenylalanine closes a CDR3 of 15 amino acids. The CDR3 DNA has 45 bases and is translated from base 1. Via the germline V gene (reference sequence), CDR1 is MNHNY and CDR2 SVGAGI.

The receptor comes from a man aged 30-40 years in good health. The V and J genes are TRBV6-6 and TRBJ2-1, with TRBD1 matching 9 junction bases. The sample was blood. Here the CDR3 is given as CASSPLGQGSNEQFF. In nucleotides, the sequence is TGTGCCAGCAGTCCTCTCGGACAGGGGAGCAATGAGCAGTTCTTC.